Presented here are 2 T cell receptor beta chains from one specimen sequenced in a study of blood T cell repertoires in COVID-19 (dated by TCRdb to about 2020). Library method: the immunoSEQ multiplex PCR assay. TCRdb took this table from immuneACCESS and kept in-frame rearrangements with V and J called. Such tables lack part of the clones; where checked against another copy, unresolved V genes explain under half of the gap, and the rest is unexplained. This sample gives 250,000 or so clones in total; more than 75% of them show up just once. The top ten constitute 1.5% of the sample. The material sequenced was peripheral blood. These receptors were obtained from a middle-aged woman who had recovered from COVID-19.

The chain combines TRBV6-5 with TRBJ1-2; D unresolved. This CDR3 has 14 amino acids. Germline assignment: CDR1 MNHEY and CDR2 SVGAGI. Trimming shortened V by 6 bases and J by 8 bases, and 19 bases separated the two germline ends. DNA of the CDR3: TGTGCCAGCAGCCCGGACTTTCACCCCAACGGCTACACCTTC. It translates to CASSPDFHPNGYTF.

This sequence joins TRBV29-1 and TRBJ2-5; 7 bases line up with TRBD2. The CDR3 sequence is 12 residues long. Germline loops: CDR1 SQVTM, CDR2 ANQGSEA. V was pared by 4 bases and J by 1 base, with 0 bases of the junction left unmatched. CDR3 protein: CSVGLAQETQYF. The CDR3 DNA reads TGCAGCGTTGGACTAGCCCAAGAGACCCAGTACTTC.